A selection of T cell receptor beta chains follows, all from one sample in a study of sequential checkpoint blockade in melanoma. Assay: immunoSEQ multiplex PCR; the TCRdb copy retains only in-frame clones and omits some. The sample lists roughly 5,400 clones, around 17% occurring once. This material consisted of tumor tissue (inferred from file names), taken from a patient given nivolumab and ipilimumab in sequence. The receptors originated from a human donor with melanoma. CDR3s include the opening cysteine and the closing phenylalanine or tryptophan. The D gene is left open where the match is weak. Size tells how often a clone was seen (once, few, many) or the class of an expanded clone, and some rows leave it out.

CDR3 protein,CDR3 DNA,D gene,CDR3 length,V gene,clone size,J gene
CASSEGLGRMGTQYF,TGTGCCAGCAGTGAGGGACTAGGCCGAATGGGGACCCAGTACTTC,TRBD2,15,TRBV9,few,TRBJ2-5
CASSQDVAAPSYEQYF,TGCGCCAGCAGCCAAGATGTGGCAGCGCCTTCCTACGAGCAGTACTTC,NA,16,TRBV1,few,TRBJ2-7
CASSYRAGGSGELFF,TGTGCCAGCAGTTACCGGGCAGGAGGATCCGGGGAGCTGTTTTTT,NA,15,TRBV6-8,NA,TRBJ2-2
CASSIPSQKGLFF,TGTGCCAGTAGTATACCCAGCCAGAAGGGACTGTTTTTT,NA,13,TRBV19,few,TRBJ1-4
CASMKTSGEYNEQFF,TGTGCCAGCATGAAGACTAGCGGGGAATACAATGAGCAGTTCTTC,TRBD2,15,TRBV6-8,few,TRBJ2-1
CAISESTRGEKLFF,TGTGCCATCAGTGAGTCGACAAGGGGGGAAAAACTGTTTTTT,NA,14,TRBV10-3,few,TRBJ1-4
CASKIQGGVITEAFF,TGTGCCAGTAAAATTCAGGGCGGCGTGATCACTGAAGCTTTCTTT,NA,15,TRBV19,NA,TRBJ1-1
CASSRDRGPDGYTF,TGCGCCAGCAGCCGTGACAGGGGCCCTGATGGCTACACCTTC,TRBD1,14,TRBV4-1,many,TRBJ1-2
CASSLGTGGSNQPQHF,TGTGCCAGCAGCTTAGGGACAGGGGGTAGCAATCAGCCCCAGCATTTT,TRBD1,16,TRBV11-3,many,TRBJ1-5
CASSLKTGNTEAFF,TGCGCCAGCAGCCTAAAGACAGGGAACACTGAAGCTTTCTTT,NA,14,TRBV23-1,many,TRBJ1-1
CASSYTVYGEAFF,TGTGCCAGCAGTTATACGGTATACGGAGAAGCTTTCTTT,NA,13,TRBV6-8,few,TRBJ1-1
CALSGTGTYEQYF,TGTGCCTTATCCGGGACAGGGACCTACGAGCAGTACTTC,TRBD1,13,TRBV10-3,NA,TRBJ2-7
CASSSSGGRQRQDEQFF,TGTGCCAGCAGCTCCTCGGGGGGAAGACAGCGCCAAGATGAGCAGTTCTTC,TRBD2,17,TRBV11-3,medium-sized,TRBJ2-1
CAWVDGGLNTEAFF,TGTGCCTGGGTGGACGGGGGGTTGAACACTGAAGCTTTCTTT,NA,14,TRBV30,NA,TRBJ1-1
CAISGGTEGHYGYTF,TGTGCCATCAGTGGGGGGACCGAGGGTCACTATGGCTACACCTTC,NA,15,TRBV6-8,NA,TRBJ1-2
CASRLGTGTGYTF,TGTGCCAGCAGGTTAGGGACAGGGACGGGCTACACCTTC,TRBD1,13,TRBV28,NA,TRBJ1-2
CASSRIVAGVGDEQYF,TGTGCCAGCAGCCGAATAGTAGCGGGGGTTGGTGACGAGCAGTACTTC,TRBD2,16,TRBV14,NA,TRBJ2-7
CASSPRPGTEAFF,TGCGCCAGCAGCCCCCGTCCTGGGACTGAAGCTTTCTTT,NA,13,TRBV23-1,many,TRBJ1-1
CASSLGFRGEGYGYTF,TGTGCCAGCAGCTTGGGTTTCAGGGGCGAAGGCTATGGCTACACCTTC,NA,16,TRBV11-3,many,TRBJ1-2
CASNPGQGRNEQYF,TGTGCCAGCAACCCGGGACAGGGTCGAAACGAGCAGTACTTC,TRBD1,14,TRBV11-3,many,TRBJ2-7
CASSEQKNTEAFF,TGTGCCAGCAGCGAACAAAAGAACACTGAAGCTTTCTTT,NA,13,TRBV6-8,NA,TRBJ1-1